Each of the 20 T cell receptor beta chains below was sequenced from the same sample in a study of cytomegalovirus exposure and HLA in healthy donors. With 60 Vbeta and 13 Jbeta primers, the PCR was carried out. Repertoires were generated with immunoSEQ multiplex PCR, while TCRdb's copy carries only in-frame clones and drops some. Of roughly 130,000 clones in the sample, about 80% were seen once. The specimen sequenced was PBMCs. Receptors were obtained from a man aged 25-45 years in good health and CMV-seronegative.

This clone turned up a few times. At the DNA level, this CDR3 is encoded by other sequences in the same sample as well. V usage is TRBV29-1 and J usage is TRBJ1-5; 7 bases are shared with TRBD1. Trimming at V came to 6 bases and at J to 0 bases, leaving 5 bases not matched to a gene. The CDR3 spans 14 residues. Germline V gene lookup returns CDR1 SQVTM and CDR2 ANQGSEA. For the CDR3, the DNA is TGCAGCGTAGCACAGGGGAATAGCAATCAGCCCCAGCATTTT. Residues: CSVAQGNSNQPQHF. The entire variable domain, with the rest obtained from reference TRBV29-1 and TRBJ1-5, is as follows: SAVISQKPSRDICQRGTSLTIQCQVDSQVTMMFWYRQQPGQSLTLIATANQGSEATYESGFVIDKFPISRPNLTFSTLTVSNMSPEDSSIYLCSVAQGNSNQPQHFGDGTRLSIL.

This chain uses TRBV19 with TRBJ2-7, with no clear D. V gave up 8 bases and J gave up 3 bases, with 8 bases separating them. Germline CDR1 is LNHDA and CDR2 is SQIVND (reference sequence). The CDR3 is 11 amino acids. CDR3 loop: CASGAFYEQYF. Written as DNA, the CDR3 is TGTGCCAGTGGAGCCTTCTACGAGCAGTACTTC.

The rearrangement uses TRBV9 and TRBJ1-2, with 10 positions matching TRBD1. CDR1 and CDR2 (germline): SGDLS, YYNGEE. The CDR3 runs to 14 residues. The V segment lost 1 base and the J segment 9 bases; nucleotides outside the gene matches: 6. CDR3 sequence: CASSVSGDRGRYTF. The CDR3 coding sequence is TGTGCCAGCAGCGTATCCGGGGACAGGGGTCGCTACACCTTC.

The gene calls are TRBV28 and TRBJ2-1, with TRBD2 identical over 10 bases. Looked up from germline, CDR1 is MDHEN and CDR2 is SYDVKM. The CDR3 extends over 15 amino acids. V was pared by 5 bases and J by 9 bases, with 10 bases of the junction left unmatched. CDR3 sequence reads: CASSDASGGGIEQFF. The CDR3 DNA is TGTGCCAGCAGTGACGCTAGCGGGGGAGGAATTGAGCAGTTCTTC.

This clone was found once. As DNA, the CDR3 is TGTGCCAGCGACAGGGAAGGAGGAACCAAAAACATTCAGTACTTC. Translating gives CASDREGGTKNIQYF. The chain uses TRBV6-6 and TRBJ2-4; 7 nucleotides align to TRBD1. CDR1 is MNHNY, CDR2 SVGAGI, per germline (reference sequence). The CDR3 runs 15 residues. V trimming: 8 bases; J trimming: 2 bases; junction bases outside the gene matches: 9.

This chain links TRBV5-6 with TRBJ1-3; a possible D gene is TRBD1 (5 bases). The V and J ends lost 0 bases and 2 bases respectively, with 9 bases between them. The CDR3 is made up of 15 amino acids. The germline CDR1 and CDR2 sequences are SGHDT and YYEEEE. CDR3 in DNA: TGTGCCAGCAGCTTGGGTCCAGGGACTGGAAACACCATATATTTT. Translating it yields CASSLGPGTGNTIYF.

The gene calls are TRBV5-1 and TRBJ2-7; 10 bases agree with TRBD2. CDR1 SGHRS and CDR2 YFSETQ come from the germline V gene. The CDR3 spans 18 residues. V trimming: 4 bases; J trimming: 0 bases; junction bases outside the gene matches: 13. CDR3 loop: CASSQPGLARGYSYEQYF. DNA of the CDR3: TGCGCCAGCAGCCAGCCGGGACTAGCGAGAGGGTACTCCTACGAGCAGTACTTC.

A single count supports this clone. The chain links TRBV7-3 to TRBJ2-7; perhaps TRBD1 as D (6 bases). Deletions cut 5 bases from V and 5 bases from J, with 10 bases between. Germline V gives CDR1 SGHTA, CDR2 FQGTGA. The CDR3 is made up of 12 amino acids. The CDR3 loop reads CASSPNRDEQYF. DNA of the CDR3: TGTGCCAGCAGCCCAAACAGGGACGAGCAGTACTTC.

A few counts support this clone. V is TRBV15 and J is TRBJ1-1; no reliable D call. This CDR3 contains 13 residues. Germline CDR1 and CDR2: LNHNV and YYDKDF (reference sequence). Trimming shortened V by 1 base and J by 7 bases, and 10 bases separated the two germline ends. CDR3 DNA sequence: TGTGCCACCAGCAGAGGACTGCCCAATGAAGCTTTCTTT. Protein sequence: CATSRGLPNEAFF.

The genes are TRBV4-1 and TRBJ1-1, with D hard to call. The CDR3 has 16 amino acids. Germline values: CDR1 MGHRA, CDR2 YSYEKL. The V end was cut by 1 base, the J end by 2 bases, with 14 bases between. The CDR3 coding sequence is TGCGCCAGCAGCCAAGGGCCGGGGTCAGCCAACACTGAAGCTTTCTTT. Amino acids: CASSQGPGSANTEAFF.

J is TRBJ1-2 and V is TRBV5-4; D is ambiguous. This CDR3 region has 11 residues. Germline loops: CDR1 SGHNT, CDR2 YYREEE (reference sequence). V was pared by 4 bases and J by 1 base, with 2 bases between. For the CDR3, the DNA is TGTGCCAGCAGCCGTAACTATGGCTACACCTTC. It yields the protein CASSRNYGYTF. Based on the CDR3 plus reference TRBV5-4 and TRBJ1-2, the full variable domain is ETGVTQSPTHLIKTRGQQVTLRCSSQSGHNTVSWYQQALGQGPQFIFQYYREEENGRGNFPPRFSGLQFPNYSSELNVNALELDDSALYLCASSRNYGYTFGSGTRLTVV.

The chain recombines TRBV18 with TRBJ2-5, with D possibly being TRBD1 (6 bases). The germline CDR1 and CDR2 sequences are KGHSH and LQKENI. The CDR3 extends over 15 amino acids. V gave up 5 bases and J gave up 7 bases, with 20 bases separating them. DNA of the CDR3: TGTGCCAGCTCATTCTACCGGGACATCCCATCGACCCAGTACTTC. Residues: CASSFYRDIPSTQYF. The entire variable domain, with the rest obtained from reference TRBV18 and TRBJ2-5, is as follows: NAGVMQNPRHLVRRRGQEARLRCSPMKGHSHVYWYRQLPEEGLKFMVYLQKENIIDESGMPKERFSAEFPKEGPSILRIQQVVRGDSAAYFCASSFYRDIPSTQYFGPGTRLLVL.

V is TRBV5-6 and J is TRBJ1-5; D gene uncertain. V lost 2 bases and J lost 7, with 10 bases in between. CDR3 length: 13 amino acids. The germline V gene has CDR1 SGHDT and CDR2 YYEEEE. CDR3 amino acids: CASSFGGRQPQHF. CDR3 DNA: TGTGCCAGCAGCTTTGGAGGCCGCCAGCCCCAGCATTTT.

The genes are TRBV4-2 and TRBJ2-4; 8 bases fit TRBD2. The CDR3 contains 14 residues. The junction had 2 bases not matched to a gene; V was cut back by 1 base and J by 6 bases. From germline, CDR1 is LGHNA and CDR2 YNFKEQ. The CDR3 nucleotides are TGTGCCAGCAGCCAAGCTGGGACTAGAAACATTCAGTACTTC. Amino acids: CASSQAGTRNIQYF.

Only a few counts were recorded for this clone. The rearrangement joins TRBV7-2 to TRBJ2-3; 9 bases agree with TRBD1. The CDR3 is 14 amino acids. Germline V gives CDR1 SGHTA, CDR2 FQGNSA. J gave up 5 bases and V 4 bases, and 4 bases lay outside the gene matches. The CDR3 sequence is CASSWGQGGDTQYF. CDR3 bases: TGTGCCAGCAGCTGGGGACAGGGAGGAGATACGCAGTATTTT.

The CDR3 DNA reads as TGTGCCAGCAGTGACAGCCAGGCTACTCAGCCCCAGCATTTT. This codes for CASSDSQATQPQHF. V gene TRBV2 combines with J gene TRBJ1-5; no definite D call. CDR1 and CDR2 from the germline V gene are SNHLY and FYNNEI. Trimming pared 3 bases from V and 6 bases from J, leaving 12 bases between. This CDR3 has 14 residues.

V and J are TRBV28 and TRBJ1-5, with 9 nucleotides matching TRBD1. V was pared by 8 bases and J by 2 bases, with 16 bases of the junction left unmatched. The germline V gene encodes CDR1 MDHEN and CDR2 SYDVKM. The CDR3 is 18 residues long. As DNA, the CDR3 is TGTGCCAGCGTCCCCACCGGGACAGGGTTCTATGGCAATCAGCCCCAGCATTTT. Protein sequence: CASVPTGTGFYGNQPQHF.

The J gene is TRBJ1-1, the V gene TRBV6-1; D may be TRBD1 (6 bases). The CDR3 contains 14 residues. Looked up from germline, CDR1 is MNHNS and CDR2 is SASEGT. Trimming shortened V by 4 bases and J by 7 bases, and 16 bases separated the two germline ends. The CDR3 loop reads CASSGVDRGNEAFF. For the CDR3, the DNA is TGTGCCAGCAGTGGGGTAGATAGGGGGAATGAAGCTTTCTTT.

This chain uses TRBV6-1 with TRBJ2-7, with 7 bases that match TRBD1. With V trimmed by 7 bases and J by 0 bases, 9 bases remained unmatched. This CDR3 is 15 amino acids long. Germline CDR1 reads MNHNS; CDR2 reads SASEGT. Written as DNA, the CDR3 is TGTGCCAGCACCAAAGGACAGGACTTCTCCTACGAGCAGTACTTC. This translates into CASTKGQDFSYEQYF.

The chain links TRBV19 to TRBJ1-2; D uncertain. The CDR3 sequence is 13 residues long. From germline, CDR1 is LNHDA and CDR2 SQIVND (reference sequence). V lost 7 bases, J lost 7 bases, and 16 bases lay in between. CDR3 region: CASTAYEAAGYTF. Written as DNA, the CDR3 is TGTGCCAGTACTGCCTATGAGGCGGCTGGCTACACCTTC. The whole variable domain, remainder taken from reference TRBV19 and TRBJ1-2, is DGGITQSPKYLFRKEGQNVTLSCEQNLNHDAMYWYRQDPGQGLRLIYYSQIVNDFQKGDIAEGYSVSREKKESFPLTVTSAQKNPTAFYLCASTAYEAAGYTFGSGTRLTVV.